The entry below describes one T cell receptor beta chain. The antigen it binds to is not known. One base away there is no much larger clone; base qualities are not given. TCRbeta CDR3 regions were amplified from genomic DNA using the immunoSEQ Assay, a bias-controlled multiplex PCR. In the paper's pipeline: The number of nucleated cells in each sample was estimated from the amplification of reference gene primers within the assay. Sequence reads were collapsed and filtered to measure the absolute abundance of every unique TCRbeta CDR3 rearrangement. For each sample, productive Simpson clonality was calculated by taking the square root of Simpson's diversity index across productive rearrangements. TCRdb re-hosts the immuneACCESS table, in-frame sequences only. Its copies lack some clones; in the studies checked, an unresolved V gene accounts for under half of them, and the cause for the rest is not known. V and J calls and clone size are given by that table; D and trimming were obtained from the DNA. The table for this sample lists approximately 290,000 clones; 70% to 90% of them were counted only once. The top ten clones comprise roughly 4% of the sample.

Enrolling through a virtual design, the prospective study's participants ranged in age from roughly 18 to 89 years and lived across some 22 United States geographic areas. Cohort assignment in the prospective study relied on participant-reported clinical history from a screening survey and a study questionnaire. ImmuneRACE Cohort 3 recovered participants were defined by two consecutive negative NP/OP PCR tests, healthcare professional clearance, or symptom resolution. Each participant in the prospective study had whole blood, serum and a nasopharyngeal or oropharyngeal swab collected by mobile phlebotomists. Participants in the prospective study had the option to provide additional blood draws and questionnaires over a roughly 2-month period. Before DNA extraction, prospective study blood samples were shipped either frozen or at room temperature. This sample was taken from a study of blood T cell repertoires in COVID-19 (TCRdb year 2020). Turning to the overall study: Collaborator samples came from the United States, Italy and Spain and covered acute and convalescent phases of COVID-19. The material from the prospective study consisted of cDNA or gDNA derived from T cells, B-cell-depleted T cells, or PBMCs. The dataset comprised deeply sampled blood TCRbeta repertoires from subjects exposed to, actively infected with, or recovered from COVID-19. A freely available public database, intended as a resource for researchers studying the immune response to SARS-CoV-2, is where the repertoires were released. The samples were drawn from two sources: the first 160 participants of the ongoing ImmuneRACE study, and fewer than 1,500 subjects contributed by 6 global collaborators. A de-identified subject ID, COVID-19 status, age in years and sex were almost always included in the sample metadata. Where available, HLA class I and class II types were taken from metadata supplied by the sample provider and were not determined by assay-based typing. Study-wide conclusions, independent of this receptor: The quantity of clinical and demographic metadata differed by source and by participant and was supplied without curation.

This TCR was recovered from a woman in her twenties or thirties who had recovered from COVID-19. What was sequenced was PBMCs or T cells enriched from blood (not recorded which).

The sequenced DNA is TGCGCCAGCAGCCTCACCCTATCGGCGGGGGTGGGGCAGTATTTT. Its protein product is CASSLTLSAGVGQYF. This chain is built from TRBV4-1 and TRBJ2-3, with 7 bases in between that match TRBD2. The CDR3 runs 15 amino acids, cysteine and phenylalanine included. Only the CDR3 DNA is retained, 45 bases long and in frame from the first base. The germline V gene specifies MGHRA as CDR1 and YSYEKL as CDR2. From V the trimming removes 4 bases and from J it removes 11 bases, while the gene matches leave 15 bases of the junction unaccounted for.